This TCR beta chain originates from a study of CD8 T cells in ankylosing spondylitis. Overall study results and limits: Characteristic of ankylosing spondylitis blood, it appeared, was a TCR beta motif comprising several highly homologous variants.

CDR1 is MNHEY, CDR2 SVGAGI, per germline. With V trimmed by 0 bases and J by 5 bases, 7 bases remained unmatched. The CDR3 contains 18 residues. This clonotype has more than one count but fewer than ten. Its antigen remains unknown. Each CDR3 protein gets one entry after TCRdb re-called the 5' RACE reads with MiXCR. The sample includes about 700,000 distinct CDR3 sequences, 15% to 20% seen only once; the top ten take under 20%. The receptor was isolated from a male donor with ankylosing spondylitis. V is TRBV6-5 and J is TRBJ2-1; 13 bases match TRBD2. Input material: blood, either unsorted or a sorted T cell fraction (not recorded which). CDR3 coding DNA: TGTGCCAGCAGTTACTCGTACCCGGGGACTAGCGGGAACAATGAGCAGTTCTTC. Translating gives CASSYSYPGTSGNNEQFF.